One sample yielded the 24 T cell receptor beta chains listed below, sequenced in a study of immune cell composition in non-small cell lung cancer. The protocol was immunoSEQ multiplex PCR, while the TCRdb copy is restricted to in-frame clones and leaves out a portion. The sample has roughly 10,000 clones; 65% to 70% are singletons. Sequencing was performed on lung tumor tissue. These receptors all come from a human donor with non-small cell lung cancer.

This clone appeared a few times. The chain couples TRBV28 to TRBJ2-7; TRBD1 matches 7 bases. Germline lookup yields CDR1 MDHEN and CDR2 SYDVKM. V lost 5 bases to trimming and J lost 0 bases; unmatched junction nucleotides: 4. The CDR3 consists of 14 residues. Here the CDR3 DNA reads TGTGCCAGCAGTCGGGACAGTTTCTCCTACGAGCAGTACTTC. This encodes CASSRDSFSYEQYF.

The V gene is TRBV5-1, the J gene TRBJ1-1; D is uncertain. Looked up from germline, CDR1 is SGHRS and CDR2 is YFSETQ. There are 16 residues in the CDR3. Trimming took off 0 bases at V and 4 bases at J, with 16 bases between the two ends. The CDR3 protein is CASSLASVTVGTEAFF. The CDR3 bases are TGCGCCAGCAGCTTGGCCAGCGTTACAGTTGGCACTGAAGCTTTCTTT. The variable domain in full, completed from reference TRBV5-1 and TRBJ1-1, reads KAGVTQTPRYLIKTRGQQVTLSCSPISGHRSVSWYQQTPGQGLQFLFEYFSETQRNKGNFPGRFSGRQFSNSRSEMNVSTLELGDSALYLCASSLASVTVGTEAFFGQGTRLTVV.

To note about this clone: Germline is not matched at one junction end, which may reflect a read error. CDR3 sequence reads: CASSPSRDLDYGYTF. CDR3 sequence (DNA): TGCGCCAGCAGCCCATCTAGGGACCTCGATTATGGCTACACCTTC. The V gene is TRBV7-9, the J gene TRBJ1-2; perhaps TRBD1 as D (5 bases). Looked up from germline, CDR1 is SEHNR and CDR2 is FQNEAQ (reference sequence). The CDR3 length is 15 residues.

This clone was seen more than once but under ten times. The chain joins TRBV19 to TRBJ1-1, with D possibly TRBD1 on 5 matching bases. This CDR3 is 15 amino acids long. V was pared by 5 bases and J by 4 bases, with 17 bases between. Germline-derived CDR1 and CDR2 are LNHDA and SQIVND (reference sequence). The CDR3, as DNA: TGTGCCAGTAGTGCGTCAGGGACCTTCGGCACTGAAGCTTTCTTT. Protein product: CASSASGTFGTEAFF.

This clone was seen a single time. The chain employs TRBV10-1 and TRBJ2-7, with D tentatively TRBD2 (6 bases). The CDR3 consists of 15 residues. V was cut by 6 bases and J by 6 bases, with 21 bases left in between. CDR1 and CDR2 (germline): WNHNN, SYGVQD (reference sequence). The CDR3 DNA follows: TGCGCCAGCAGCCGGGACTTAAGTTCGAAAAGCGAGCAGTACTTC. Translating it yields CASSRDLSSKSEQYF.

Only a few counts were recorded for this clone. The rearrangement uses TRBV5-8 and TRBJ1-5; TRBD1 matches 9 bases. CDR3 length equals 13 residues. Looked up from germline, CDR1 is SGHTS and CDR2 is YDEGEE. J was trimmed by 7 bases and V by 5 bases; bases with no gene match: 4. The CDR3 protein is CASSRDREQPQHF. DNA for the CDR3: TGTGCCAGCAGTCGGGACAGGGAACAGCCCCAGCATTTT.

The chain joins TRBV10-3 to TRBJ2-3, with D possibly matching TRBD2 (5 bases). Trimming shortened V by 2 bases and J by 3 bases, and 6 bases separated the two germline ends. The CDR3 is 13 residues long. CDR1 ENHRY and CDR2 SYGVKD come from the germline V gene. In nucleotides, the CDR3 is TGTGCCATCAGTGAGGGGAGAACAGATACGCAGTATTTT. As protein: CAISEGRTDTQYF.

For this clone: Its ends do not fully match the called genes, so a read error is possible. The J gene is TRBJ1-2, the V gene TRBV5-4; the D is unclear. Germline lookup yields CDR1 SGHNT and CDR2 YYREEE (reference sequence). The CDR3 covers 15 residues. The DNA of the CDR3 is TGTGCCAGAAGCTTGCGGCCCCGGCCCCACTATGGCTACACCTTC. This gives the protein CARSLRPRPHYGYTF.

V and J are TRBV19 and TRBJ1-6; 7 nucleotides align to TRBD1. This CDR3 region has 14 residues. The germline gives CDR1 LNHDA, CDR2 SQIVND (reference sequence). V lost 3 bases, J lost 7 bases, and 3 bases stayed unmatched. CDR3 residues: CASSITGANSPLHF. CDR3 coding DNA: TGTGCCAGTAGTATTACAGGGGCGAATTCACCCCTCCACTTT.

This clone was counted once. V gene TRBV18 combines with J gene TRBJ1-5; D gene ambiguous. V lost 6 bases to trimming and J lost 4 bases, with 16 bases between them. This CDR3 region has 15 residues. Germline loops: CDR1 KGHSH, CDR2 LQKENI. CDR3 amino acids: CASSPRGQVNQPQHF. CDR3 nucleotide sequence: TGTGCCAGCTCCCCTCGGGGTCAGGTAAATCAGCCCCAGCATTTT. The full variable domain, with the rest looked up from reference TRBV18 and TRBJ1-5, is NAGVMQNPRHLVRRRGQEARLRCSPMKGHSHVYWYRQLPEEGLKFMVYLQKENIIDESGMPKERFSAEFPKEGPSILRIQQVVRGDSAAYFCASSPRGQVNQPQHFGDGTRLSIL.

The chain is built from TRBV7-3 and TRBJ2-2; D gene ambiguous. The CDR3 has 13 residues. Germline CDR1 SGHTA, CDR2 FQGTGA. Trimming shortened V by 5 bases and J by 5 bases, and 9 bases separated the two germline ends. CDR3 bases: TGTGCCAGCAGCCGTGAAAGAACCGGGGAGCTGTTTTTT. Its translation: CASSRERTGELFF.

V is TRBV7-9 and J is TRBJ2-6; D remains unclear. This CDR3 is 15 amino acids long. Trimming took 5 bases from V and 1 from J, leaving 9 bases between them. In germline, CDR1 is SEHNR, CDR2 FQNEAQ (reference sequence). The CDR3 region is CASSRSESGANVLTF. CDR3 DNA: TGTGCCAGCAGCCGATCGGAATCTGGGGCCAACGTCCTGACTTTC.

The V call is TRBV18, the J call TRBJ2-7; tentatively, D is TRBD1 (6 bases). Trimming stripped 3 bases from V and 3 bases from J, with 15 bases between. Germline assignment: CDR1 KGHSH and CDR2 LQKENI. The CDR3 runs 15 residues. CDR3 loop: CASSPRVGQSYEQYF. CDR3 bases: TGTGCCAGCTCACCCCGGGTAGGACAGAGCTACGAGCAGTACTTC.

The chain carries TRBV7-2 and TRBJ2-1, with 8 nucleotides matching TRBD1. V dropped 0 bases and J dropped 4; count of bases not matched to a gene: 8. This CDR3 comprises 17 residues. CDR1 is SGHTA and CDR2 is FQGNSA in the germline V gene. The CDR3 region is CASSLAWAGGAYNEQFF. Here the CDR3 DNA reads TGTGCCAGCAGCTTAGCGTGGGCAGGGGGCGCGTACAATGAGCAGTTCTTC.

This chain joins TRBV9 and TRBJ2-3, with 7 positions matching TRBD1. Trimming cost V 4 bases and J 5 bases; bases outside gene matches: 7. There are 14 residues in the CDR3. Per the germline V gene, CDR1 is SGDLS and CDR2 is YYNGEE. The CDR3 here is CASSPRQGKDTQYF. CDR3 sequence (DNA): TGTGCCAGCAGCCCCAGACAGGGCAAAGATACGCAGTATTTT.

This clone was observed a single time. The gene calls are TRBV9 and TRBJ2-1; D unclear. This CDR3 contains 14 residues. V lost 3 bases, J lost 7 bases, and 14 bases lay in between. CDR1 SGDLS and CDR2 YYNGEE come from the germline V gene. CDR3 nucleotide sequence: TGTGCCAGCAGCGGTCAGTATGCCACTAATGAGCAGTTCTTC. This gives the protein CASSGQYATNEQFF.

The gene calls are TRBV2 and TRBJ2-7, with a possible D match to TRBD1 (6 bases). The CDR3 consists of 15 residues. Trimming took 1 base from V and 3 from J, leaving 13 bases between them. Germline lookup yields CDR1 SNHLY and CDR2 FYNNEI. The CDR3 DNA reads TGTGCCAGCAGTGAAGGCCAGGGGACGTACTACGAGCAGTACTTC. Amino acids: CASSEGQGTYYEQYF.

J is TRBJ1-2 and V is TRBV7-3, with no clear D. Trimming stripped 5 bases from V and 8 bases from J, with 15 bases between. CDR1 SGHTA and CDR2 FQGTGA come from the germline V gene. This CDR3 region has 13 residues. The CDR3 protein is CASSPGANSGYTF. For the CDR3, the DNA is TGTGCCAGCAGCCCCGGTGCGAACTCCGGCTACACCTTC.

The V gene is TRBV5-1, the J gene TRBJ2-1; D is possibly TRBD1 (6 bases). Germline V gives CDR1 SGHRS, CDR2 YFSETQ. The V gene lost 0 bases and the J gene lost 4 bases, with 11 bases spanning the gap. The CDR3 is 15 residues long. This CDR3 is CASSLVTGQYNEQFF. The CDR3 DNA sequence: TGCGCCAGCAGCTTGGTGACAGGACAATACAATGAGCAGTTCTTC.

The J gene is TRBJ2-1, the V gene TRBV7-1, with D perhaps being TRBD1 or TRBD2 (6 bases each). TRBV7-1 is recorded as an ORF, its role being uncertain. The length of the CDR3 is 16 residues. Trimming stripped 4 bases from V and 2 bases from J, with 15 bases between. CDR3 residues: CASSLDGGLTYNEQFF. CDR3 in DNA: TGTGCCAGCAGCTTAGATGGGGGGCTTACCTACAATGAGCAGTTCTTC.

The rearrangement uses TRBV7-2 and TRBJ2-5, with D possibly being TRBD1 or TRBD2 (5 bases each). Germline V CDR1 and CDR2: SGHTA, FQGNSA. V lost 10 bases to trimming and J lost 0 bases, with 12 bases between them. The CDR3 extends over 13 amino acids. The CDR3 region has the DNA TGTGCCACCTCCCGGGGACACCAAGAGACCCAGTACTTC. This sequence encodes CATSRGHQETQYF.

The chain recombines TRBV6-1 with TRBJ2-1; 9 nucleotides match TRBD2. Germline V gives CDR1 MNHNS, CDR2 SASEGT. This CDR3 spans 18 amino acids. Trimming took 4 bases from V and 8 from J; bases not matched to a gene: 18. The DNA for the CDR3 is TGTGCCAGCAGTGCACTGCGGGGCGCGGGGGGGCCTAGGGATGAGCAGTTCTTC. This codes for CASSALRGAGGPRDEQFF.

The CDR3 here is CSVGAGGGGEAFF. For the CDR3, the DNA is TGCAGCGTTGGGGCAGGGGGTGGGGGTGAAGCTTTCTTT. The chain combines TRBV29-1 with TRBJ1-1; 7 nucleotides match TRBD1. Trimming at V came to 4 bases and at J to 7 bases, leaving 9 bases not matched to a gene. This CDR3 has 13 amino acids. CDR1 SQVTM and CDR2 ANQGSEA come from the germline V gene.

The chain couples TRBV28 to TRBJ2-4; 9 bases map to TRBD2. From germline, CDR1 is MDHEN and CDR2 SYDVKM. The CDR3 covers 14 residues. Trimming cost V 6 bases and J 8 bases; bases outside gene matches: 8. The CDR3 loop reads CASRGWRGGDIQYF. The CDR3 coding sequence is TGTGCCAGCAGGGGGTGGCGGGGGGGCGACATTCAGTACTTC.